A selection of T cell receptor beta chains follows, all from one sample in a study of blood T cell repertoires in COVID-19. TCRdb keeps only in-frame clones here, not all; method: immunoSEQ multiplex PCR. Of about 54,000 clones detected, 81% appear once; the ten largest clones hold roughly 5.5%. Source material: peripheral blood. These receptors were obtained from a woman aged 55-69 years with acute or convalescent COVID-19. CDR3s include the opening cysteine and the closing phenylalanine or tryptophan. D genes are given only for firm matches. The size entry is marked missing in some rows and otherwise reads once, few, many or a size class.

J gene: TRBJ2-3; V gene: TRBV5-5; D gene: -; clone size: -; CDR3 DNA: TGTGCCAGCAGCTTGAATATCCAGGGCGAAGATACGCAGTATTTT; CDR3 protein: CASSLNIQGEDTQYF
J gene: TRBJ2-1; V gene: TRBV18; D gene: -; clone size: -; CDR3 DNA: TGTGCCAGCTCACCGGGACTCAGCGACAATGAGCAGTTCTTC; CDR3 protein: CASSPGLSDNEQFF
J gene: TRBJ1-4; V gene: TRBV21-1; D gene: -; clone size: -; CDR3 DNA: TGTGCCAGCAGCAAAGCGCGAGGAGGAACAACTAATGAAAAACTGTTTTTT; CDR3 protein: CASSKARGGTTNEKLFF
J gene: TRBJ2-1; V gene: TRBV3-1/TRBV3-2; D gene: -; clone size: -; CDR3 DNA: TGTGCCAGCAGCCAGCAGGGCAGGGCCAATGAGCAGTTCTTC; CDR3 protein: CASSQQGRANEQFF
J gene: TRBJ2-3; V gene: TRBV2; D gene: TRBD2; clone size: -; CDR3 DNA: TGTGCCAGCAGTCTCGGACTAGCGGGGTTTAGGGATACGCAGTATTTT; CDR3 protein: CASSLGLAGFRDTQYF
J gene: TRBJ1-5; V gene: TRBV7-9; D gene: -; clone size: few; CDR3 DNA: TGTGCCAGCAGCTCTTACAGTGATAGCAATCAGCCCCAGCATTTT; CDR3 protein: CASSSYSDSNQPQHF
J gene: TRBJ1-6; V gene: TRBV10-3; D gene: TRBD1; clone size: -; CDR3 DNA: TGTGCCATCAGTGAGTCACAGGGGAGCAATTCACCCCTCCACTTT; CDR3 protein: CAISESQGSNSPLHF
J gene: TRBJ1-5; V gene: TRBV6-5; D gene: TRBD1; clone size: -; CDR3 DNA: TGTGCCAGTTTTTGGACAGGAGGCAATCAGCCCCAGCATTTT; CDR3 protein: CASFWTGGNQPQHF
J gene: TRBJ1-5; V gene: TRBV18; D gene: -; clone size: once; CDR3 DNA: TGTGCCAGCTCACCAGGCGGATCATATAGCAATCAGCCCCAGCATTTT; CDR3 protein: CASSPGGSYSNQPQHF
J gene: TRBJ1-5; V gene: TRBV19; D gene: -; clone size: -; CDR3 DNA: TGTGCCAGTAGTTCGATACAGGGTGGCCAGCCCCAGCATTTT; CDR3 protein: CASSSIQGGQPQHF
J gene: TRBJ1-3; V gene: TRBV12-5; D gene: TRBD1; clone size: -; CDR3 DNA: TGTGCTAGGGGGACCGAGGACAGGGTTATAGGTCGAAACACCATATATTTT; CDR3 protein: CARGTEDRVIGRNTIYF
J gene: TRBJ2-7; V gene: TRBV11-2; D gene: TRBD1; clone size: -; CDR3 DNA: TGTGCCAGCAGCTTAGTCGGGACAGATTATTACTACGAGCAGTACTTC; CDR3 protein: CASSLVGTDYYYEQYF
J gene: TRBJ2-2; V gene: TRBV7-6; D gene: TRBD1; clone size: once; CDR3 DNA: TGTGCCAGCAGCGCGCAGACAGGGGCTAGCACCGGGGAGCTGTTTTTT; CDR3 protein: CASSAQTGASTGELFF
J gene: TRBJ1-4; V gene: TRBV9; D gene: -; clone size: -; CDR3 DNA: TGTGCCAGCAGCTTAACTTCGGACAGACATAATGAAAAACTGTTTTTT; CDR3 protein: CASSLTSDRHNEKLFF
J gene: TRBJ2-3; V gene: TRBV24-1; D gene: -; clone size: -; CDR3 DNA: TGTGCCACCAAGGGAGCTACTCCCACAGATACGCAGTATTTT; CDR3 protein: CATKGATPTDTQYF